Here is one T cell receptor (beta chain) with its context. The data stem from a study of blood T cell repertoires in COVID-19. Across the study: COVID-19 samples collected from the United States, Italy and Spain covered acute and convalescent phases. PBMCs, B-cell-depleted T cells, or T cells provided the cDNA or gDNA that made up the material.

Source study methods: By means of reference gene primer amplification, nucleated cell counts were estimated. Only in-frame clones appear in the TCRdb table, and some are missing; sequencing was by immunoSEQ multiplex PCR. V and J calls and clone size are as listed in that table; D and trimming were resolved from the DNA. The sample shows about 240,000 clones, roughly four fifths of them seen only once. Sequencing used peripheral blood. The TCR sequence derives from a man aged 25-40 years who had recovered from COVID-19.

CDR3 sequence reads: CASRQAGVNNSPLHF. CDR3 nucleotide sequence: TGTGCCAGCAGACAGGCCGGTGTCAATAATTCACCCCTCCACTTT. The rearrangement links TRBV6-5 to TRBJ1-6; the D gene is possibly TRBD1 (5 bases). Trimming took 6 bases from V and 5 from J, leaving 14 bases between them. Per the germline V gene, CDR1 is MNHEY and CDR2 is SVGAGI. The CDR3 is made up of 15 amino acids.